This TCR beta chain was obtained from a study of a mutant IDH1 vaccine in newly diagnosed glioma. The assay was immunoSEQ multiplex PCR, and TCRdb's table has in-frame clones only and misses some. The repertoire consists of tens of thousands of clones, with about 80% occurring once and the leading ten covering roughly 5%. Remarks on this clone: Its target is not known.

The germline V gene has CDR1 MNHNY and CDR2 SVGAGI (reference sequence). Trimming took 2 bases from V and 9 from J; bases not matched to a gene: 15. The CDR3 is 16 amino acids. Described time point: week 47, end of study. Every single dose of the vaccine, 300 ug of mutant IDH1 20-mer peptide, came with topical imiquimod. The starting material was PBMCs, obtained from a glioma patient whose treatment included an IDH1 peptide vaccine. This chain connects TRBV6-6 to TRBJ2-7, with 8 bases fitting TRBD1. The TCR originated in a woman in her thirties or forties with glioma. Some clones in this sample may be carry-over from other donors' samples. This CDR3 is CASSYQSPGQGAWQYF. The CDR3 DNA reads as TGTGCCAGCAGTTACCAAAGCCCCGGACAGGGAGCATGGCAGTACTTC.